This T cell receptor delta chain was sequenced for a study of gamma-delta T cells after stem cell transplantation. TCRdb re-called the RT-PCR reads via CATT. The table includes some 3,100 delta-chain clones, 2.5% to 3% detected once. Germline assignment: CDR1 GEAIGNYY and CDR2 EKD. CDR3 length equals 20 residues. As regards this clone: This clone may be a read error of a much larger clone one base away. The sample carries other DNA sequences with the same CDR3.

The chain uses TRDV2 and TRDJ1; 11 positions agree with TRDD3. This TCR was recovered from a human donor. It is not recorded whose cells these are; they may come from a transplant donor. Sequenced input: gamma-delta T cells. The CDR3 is CACDTVTSVGDTLHTDKLIF. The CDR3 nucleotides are TGCGCCTGTGACACCGTCACTAGCGTGGGGGATACGCTTCACACCGATAAACTCATCTTT.